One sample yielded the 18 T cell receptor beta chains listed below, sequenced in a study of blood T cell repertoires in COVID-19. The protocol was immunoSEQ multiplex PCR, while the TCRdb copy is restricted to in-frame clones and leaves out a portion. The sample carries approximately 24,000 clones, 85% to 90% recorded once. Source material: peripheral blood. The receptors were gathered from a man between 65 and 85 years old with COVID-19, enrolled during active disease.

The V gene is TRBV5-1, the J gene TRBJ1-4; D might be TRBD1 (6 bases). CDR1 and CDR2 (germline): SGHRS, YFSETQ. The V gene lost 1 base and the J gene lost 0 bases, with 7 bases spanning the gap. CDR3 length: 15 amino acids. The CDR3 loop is CASSLTGSTNEKLFF. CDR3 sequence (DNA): TGCGCCAGCAGCTTGACAGGGTCAACTAATGAAAAACTGTTTTTT.

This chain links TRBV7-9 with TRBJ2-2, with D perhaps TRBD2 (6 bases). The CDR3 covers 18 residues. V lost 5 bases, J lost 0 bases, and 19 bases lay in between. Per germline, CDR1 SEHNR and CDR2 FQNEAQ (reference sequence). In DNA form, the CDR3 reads TGTGCCAGCAGCCTTCCGCCGGGAGAGACGACGAACACCGGGGAGCTGTTTTTT. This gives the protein CASSLPPGETTNTGELFF.

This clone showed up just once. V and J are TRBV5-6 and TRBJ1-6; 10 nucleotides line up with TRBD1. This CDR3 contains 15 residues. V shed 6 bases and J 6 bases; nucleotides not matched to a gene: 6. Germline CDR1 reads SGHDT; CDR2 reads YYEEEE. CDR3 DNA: TGTGCCAGCACCAGTAGACAGGGGGCTAATTCACCCCTCCACTTT. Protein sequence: CASTSRQGANSPLHF.

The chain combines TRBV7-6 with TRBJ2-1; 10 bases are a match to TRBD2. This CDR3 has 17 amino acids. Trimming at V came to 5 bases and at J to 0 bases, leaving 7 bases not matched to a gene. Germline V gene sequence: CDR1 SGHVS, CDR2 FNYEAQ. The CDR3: CASSPSPSGSSYNEQFF. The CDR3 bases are TGTGCCAGCAGCCCCTCCCCTAGCGGGAGCTCCTACAATGAGCAGTTCTTC.

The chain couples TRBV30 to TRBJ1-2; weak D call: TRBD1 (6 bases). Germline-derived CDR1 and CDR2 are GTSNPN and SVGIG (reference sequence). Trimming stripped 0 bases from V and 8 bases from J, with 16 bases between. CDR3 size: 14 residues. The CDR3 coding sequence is TGTGCCTGGAGTGTATGGGGGCAGGGATTGGGCTACACCTTC. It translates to CAWSVWGQGLGYTF.

The CDR3 bases are TGTGCCACCAAGCGGGGGGGCGTAGGGGCAGATACGCAGTATTTT. This encodes CATKRGGVGADTQYF. The V call is TRBV19, the J call TRBJ2-3; 10 positions agree with TRBD2. CDR3 length equals 15 residues. Germline trimming cut 10 bases from V and 4 bases from J; bases unmatched to any gene: 11. From germline, CDR1 is LNHDA and CDR2 SQIVND (reference sequence).

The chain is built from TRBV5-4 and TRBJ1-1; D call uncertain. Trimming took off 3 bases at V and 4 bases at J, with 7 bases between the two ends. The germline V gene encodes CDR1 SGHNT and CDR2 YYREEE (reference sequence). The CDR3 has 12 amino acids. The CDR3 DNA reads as TGTGCCAGCAGCTATCAGTCCACTGAAGCTTTCTTT. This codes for CASSYQSTEAFF.

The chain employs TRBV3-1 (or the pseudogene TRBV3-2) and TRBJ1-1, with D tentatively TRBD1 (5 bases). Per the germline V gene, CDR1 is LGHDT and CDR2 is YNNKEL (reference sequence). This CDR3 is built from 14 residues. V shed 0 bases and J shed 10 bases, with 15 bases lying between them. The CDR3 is CASSQDRRGSGAFF. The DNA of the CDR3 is TGTGCCAGCAGCCAAGATCGAAGGGGATCGGGAGCTTTCTTT.

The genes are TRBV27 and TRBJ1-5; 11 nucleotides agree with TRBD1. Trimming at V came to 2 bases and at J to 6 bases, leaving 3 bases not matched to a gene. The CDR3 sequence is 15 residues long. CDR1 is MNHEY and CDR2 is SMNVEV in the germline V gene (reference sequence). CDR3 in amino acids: CASSLTGTGGQPQHF. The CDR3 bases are TGTGCCAGCAGTTTAACGGGGACAGGGGGTCAGCCCCAGCATTTT.

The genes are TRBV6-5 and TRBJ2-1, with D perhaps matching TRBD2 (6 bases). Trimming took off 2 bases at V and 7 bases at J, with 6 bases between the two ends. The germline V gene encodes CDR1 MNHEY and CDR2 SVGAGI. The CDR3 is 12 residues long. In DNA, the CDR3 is TGTGCCAGCAGTTACGCGGGGAATGAGCAGTTCTTC. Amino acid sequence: CASSYAGNEQFF.

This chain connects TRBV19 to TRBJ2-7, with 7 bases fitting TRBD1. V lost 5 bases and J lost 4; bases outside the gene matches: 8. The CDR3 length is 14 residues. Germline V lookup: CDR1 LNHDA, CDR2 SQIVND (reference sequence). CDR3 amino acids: CASSASGQSYEQYF. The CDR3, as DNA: TGTGCCAGTAGTGCTTCGGGACAGTCTTACGAGCAGTACTTC.

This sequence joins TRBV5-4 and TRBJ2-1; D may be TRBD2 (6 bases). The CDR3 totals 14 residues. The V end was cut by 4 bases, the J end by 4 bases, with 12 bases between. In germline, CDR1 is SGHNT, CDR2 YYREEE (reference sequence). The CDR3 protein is CASSHFGSYNEQFF. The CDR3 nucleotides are TGTGCCAGCAGCCATTTCGGGAGTTACAATGAGCAGTTCTTC. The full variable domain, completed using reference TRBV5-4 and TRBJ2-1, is ETGVTQSPTHLIKTRGQQVTLRCSSQSGHNTVSWYQQALGQGPQFIFQYYREEENGRGNFPPRFSGLQFPNYSSELNVNALELDDSALYLCASSHFGSYNEQFFGPGTRLTVL.

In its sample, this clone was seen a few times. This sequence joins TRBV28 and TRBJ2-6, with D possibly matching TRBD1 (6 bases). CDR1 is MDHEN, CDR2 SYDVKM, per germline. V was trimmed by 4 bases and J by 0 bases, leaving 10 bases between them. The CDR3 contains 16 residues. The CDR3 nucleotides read TGTGCCAGCAGTTCCACAGGGCGCTCTGGGGCCAACGTCCTGACTTTC. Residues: CASSSTGRSGANVLTF.

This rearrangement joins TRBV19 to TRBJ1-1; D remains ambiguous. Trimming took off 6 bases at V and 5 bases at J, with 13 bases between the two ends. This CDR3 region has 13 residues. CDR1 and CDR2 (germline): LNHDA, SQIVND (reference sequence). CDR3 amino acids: CASSLSPRTEAFF. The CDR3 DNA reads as TGTGCCAGTAGCCTTTCCCCTAGGACTGAAGCTTTCTTT. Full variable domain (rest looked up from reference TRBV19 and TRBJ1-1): DGGITQSPKYLFRKEGQNVTLSCEQNLNHDAMYWYRQDPGQGLRLIYYSQIVNDFQKGDIAEGYSVSREKKESFPLTVTSAQKNPTAFYLCASSLSPRTEAFFGQGTRLTVV.

CDR3: CASSTWQGVDEQYF. CDR3 nucleotide sequence: TGTGCCAGCAGTACTTGGCAGGGGGTGGACGAGCAGTACTTC. The chain has TRBV6-5 and TRBJ2-7, with 7 bases identical to TRBD1. V lost 5 bases and J lost 5; bases outside the gene matches: 9. This CDR3 is 14 amino acids long. Germline V gene sequence: CDR1 MNHEY, CDR2 SVGAGI.

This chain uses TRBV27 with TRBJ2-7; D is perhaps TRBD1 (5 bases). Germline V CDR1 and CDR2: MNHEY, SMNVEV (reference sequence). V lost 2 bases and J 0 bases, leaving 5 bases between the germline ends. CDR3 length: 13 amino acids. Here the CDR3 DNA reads TGTGCCAGCAGTTTACAGGGCTCCTACGAGCAGTACTTC. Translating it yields CASSLQGSYEQYF.

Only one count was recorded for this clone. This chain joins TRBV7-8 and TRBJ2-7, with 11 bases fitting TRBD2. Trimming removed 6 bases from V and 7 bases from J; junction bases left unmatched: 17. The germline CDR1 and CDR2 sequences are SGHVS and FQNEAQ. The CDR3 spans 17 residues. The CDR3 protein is CASRPIPGLAEPDEQYF. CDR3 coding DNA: TGTGCCAGCAGACCTATCCCGGGACTAGCGGAGCCGGATGAGCAGTACTTC.

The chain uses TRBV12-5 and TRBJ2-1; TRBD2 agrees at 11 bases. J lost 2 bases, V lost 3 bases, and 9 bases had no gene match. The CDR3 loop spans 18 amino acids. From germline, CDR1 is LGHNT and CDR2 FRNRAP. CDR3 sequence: CASGLGIAGGLAYNEQFF. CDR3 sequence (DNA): TGTGCTAGTGGTTTAGGAATAGCGGGGGGGTTAGCCTACAATGAGCAGTTCTTC.